This T cell receptor (beta chain) appears in the sequencing data of a study of CXCR3-negative and CXCR3-positive naive CD8 T cells. The libraries of TRB cDNA were prepared using 5' RACE with UMI labels. TCRdb reprocessed the 5' RACE reads, with one entry per CDR3 protein and no DNA. This repertoire includes tens of thousands of distinct CDR3 sequences. The CDR3 totals 12 residues. CDR1 is SQVTM, CDR2 ANQGSEA, per germline. The J gene is TRBJ2-5, the V gene TRBV29-1; TCRdb proposes TRBD2, but this gene call is untestable without DNA. The source material was memory CD8+ T cells from blood. The receptor comes from a human donor in good health. Some clones in this sample may be carry-over from other donors' samples. Here the CDR3 reads CSATTRIETQYF.